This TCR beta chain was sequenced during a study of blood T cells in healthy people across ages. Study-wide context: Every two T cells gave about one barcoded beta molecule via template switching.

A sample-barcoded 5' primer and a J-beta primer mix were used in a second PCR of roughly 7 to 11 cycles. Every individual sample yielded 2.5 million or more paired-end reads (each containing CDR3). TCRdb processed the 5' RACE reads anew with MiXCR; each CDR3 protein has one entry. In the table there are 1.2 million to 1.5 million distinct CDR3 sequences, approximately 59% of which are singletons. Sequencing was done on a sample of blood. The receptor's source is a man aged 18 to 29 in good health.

The CDR3 DNA reads TGTGCCAGCAGCAGAAAGGGGAAGGTCTACGAGCAGTACTTC. Translating gives CASSRKGKVYEQYF. The rearrangement uses TRBV28 and TRBJ2-7, with D possibly matching TRBD1 (5 bases). CDR1 is MDHEN, CDR2 SYDVKM, per germline. This CDR3 is 14 amino acids long. Trimming took 6 bases from V and 3 from J, leaving 15 bases between them. Filled out from reference TRBV28 and TRBJ2-7, the complete variable domain reads DVKVTQSSRYLVKRTGEKVFLECVQDMDHENMFWYRQDPGLGLRLIYFSYDVKMKEKGDIPEGYSVSREKKERFSLILESASTNQTSMYLCASSRKGKVYEQYFGPGTRLTVT.